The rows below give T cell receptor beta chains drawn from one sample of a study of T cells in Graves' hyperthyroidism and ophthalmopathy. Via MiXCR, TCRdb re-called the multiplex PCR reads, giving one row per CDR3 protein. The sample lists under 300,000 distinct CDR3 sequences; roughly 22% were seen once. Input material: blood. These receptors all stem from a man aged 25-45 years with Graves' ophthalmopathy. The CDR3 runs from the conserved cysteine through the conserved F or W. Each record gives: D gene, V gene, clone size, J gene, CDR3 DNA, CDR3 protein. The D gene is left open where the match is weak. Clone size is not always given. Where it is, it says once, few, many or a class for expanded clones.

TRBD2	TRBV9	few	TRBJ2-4	TGTGCCAGCAGCGTAGGAGCGGGAGTAGCCAAAAACATTCAGTACTTC	CASSVGAGVAKNIQYF
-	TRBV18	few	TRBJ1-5	TGTGCCAGCTCCCCCGGGGGGGCCGGACAGCCCCAGCATTTT	CASSPGGAGQPQHF
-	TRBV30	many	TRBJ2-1	TGTGCCTGGAATCAGGGGATTGCGGGCTACAATGAGCAGTTCTTC	CAWNQGIAGYNEQFF
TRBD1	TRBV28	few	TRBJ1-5	TGTGCCAGCAGTCCCCAGGGGGCGCGCAATCAGCCCCAGCATTTT	CASSPQGARNQPQHF
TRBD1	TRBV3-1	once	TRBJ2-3	TGTGCCAGCAGCCAAGAGGGACAGGGGGCAGATACGCAGTATTTT	CASSQEGQGADTQYF
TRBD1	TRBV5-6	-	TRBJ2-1	TGTGCCAGCAGCTGGCGGACAGGGGGGAACAATGAGCAGTTCTTC	CASSWRTGGNNEQFF
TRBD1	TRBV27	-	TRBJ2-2	TGTGCCAGCAGGCCGGGACAGGGAGACACCGGGGAGCTGTTTTTT	CASRPGQGDTGELFF
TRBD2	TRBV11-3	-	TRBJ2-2	TGTGCCAGCAGGCCTACTAGCGGGAGTCGCACCGGGGAGCTGTTTTTT	CASRPTSGSRTGELFF
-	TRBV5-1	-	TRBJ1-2	TGCGCCAGCAGCTGGGGTTCTGGGGGGGATGGCTACACCTTC	CASSWGSGGDGYTF
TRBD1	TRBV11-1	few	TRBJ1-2	TGTGCCAGCAGCTCACAGGGGGGCTATGGCTACACCTTC	CASSSQGGYGYTF
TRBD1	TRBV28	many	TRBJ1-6	TGTGCCAGCAGTTTCAATCCGGACAGGGGGAATTCACCCCTCCACTTT	CASSFNPDRGNSPLHF
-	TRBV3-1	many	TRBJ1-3	TGTGCCAGCAGCCAAGGGGGACACACCATATATTTT	CASSQGGHTIYF
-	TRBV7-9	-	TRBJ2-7	TGTGCCAGCAGCTTAGAGCGGGTGGGAAACTACGAGCAGTACTTC	CASSLERVGNYEQYF
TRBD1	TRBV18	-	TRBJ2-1	TGTGCCAGCTCGTCATCCGGGACAGCGAATGAGCAGTTCTTC	CASSSSGTANEQFF
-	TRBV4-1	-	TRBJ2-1	TGCGCCAGCAGCCAATTGACAGGTGAGCAGTTCTTC	CASSQLTGEQFF
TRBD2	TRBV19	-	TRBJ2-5	TGTGCCAGTAGTATGAGGGCTAGCGGGAACCAAGAGACCCAGTACTTC	CASSMRASGNQETQYF
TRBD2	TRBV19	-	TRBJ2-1	TGTGCCAGTATGACTAGCGGGAGTCTCTCCTACAATGAGCAGTTCTTC	CASMTSGSLSYNEQFF
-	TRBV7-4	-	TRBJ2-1	TGTGCCAGCAGCTCCCGGGACTACAATGAGCAGTTCTTC	CASSSRDYNEQFF
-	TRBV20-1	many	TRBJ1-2	TGCAGTGCTAGTCGCGGCGGAGAGGTTGGCTACACCTTC	CSASRGGEVGYTF
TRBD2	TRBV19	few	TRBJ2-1	TGTGCCAGTAGTATTGGCGGGAGGGCCCTCCCTGAGCAGTTCTTC	CASSIGGRALPEQFF
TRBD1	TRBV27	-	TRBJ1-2	TGTGCCAGCAGTTCCCGGGACAGGGGGCTTATAGGCTACACCTTC	CASSSRDRGLIGYTF
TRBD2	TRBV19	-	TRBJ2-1	TGTGCTACCAAGCGGGAGGGCCAGTACAATGAGCAGTTCTTC	CATKREGQYNEQFF
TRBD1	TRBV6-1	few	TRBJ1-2	TGTGCCAGCAGACAGGGGACCTATGGCTACACCTTC	CASRQGTYGYTF
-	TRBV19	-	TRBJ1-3	TGTGCCAGTAGACCGGCTCGGTTTCGCAGGGGAAACACCATATATTTT	CASRPARFRRGNTIYF
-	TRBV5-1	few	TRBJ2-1	TGCGCCAGCACATGGGCGGGAACCTACAATGAGCAGTTCTTC	CASTWAGTYNEQFF
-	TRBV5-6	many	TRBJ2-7	TGTGCCAGCAGCCCCAAGTTAGCCACAAGGGGTTACGAGCAGTACTTC	CASSPKLATRGYEQYF
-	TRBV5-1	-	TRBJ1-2	TGCGCCAGCAGCGACGGGACGCCTTTGAACGATGGCTACACCTTC	CASSDGTPLNDGYTF
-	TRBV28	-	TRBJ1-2	TGTGCCAGCAGCATGGCGGGGGGAATTGCCTATGGCTACACCTTC	CASSMAGGIAYGYTF
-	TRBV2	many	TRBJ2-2	TGTGCCAGCAGTTTCTCGGAACGCACCACCGGGGAGCTGTTTTTT	CASSFSERTTGELFF
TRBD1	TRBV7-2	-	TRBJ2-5	TGTGCCAGCAGCGTTCCGGGACAGGGGCAGTTTTGGGGAGAGACCCAGTACTTC	CASSVPGQGQFWGETQYF
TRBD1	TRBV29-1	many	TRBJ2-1	TGCAGCGTTCCGACAGGGGGTTCCTACAATGAGCAGTTCTTC	CSVPTGGSYNEQFF
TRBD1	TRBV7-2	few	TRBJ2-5	TGTGCCAGCAGCGCCGTCAGACAGGGGGCCGTGAAGACCCAGTACTTC	CASSAVRQGAVKTQYF
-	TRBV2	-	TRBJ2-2	TGTGCCAGCACCCAAGCGGGACATCTCACCGGGGAGCTGTTTTTT	CASTQAGHLTGELFF
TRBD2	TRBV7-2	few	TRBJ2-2	TGTGCCAGCAGCCGTAGCGGGAGGACGAACACCGGGGAGCTGTTTTTT	CASSRSGRTNTGELFF
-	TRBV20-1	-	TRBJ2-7	TGCAGTGCTAGAGATACTATCACAGGGTCTTTTAACGAGCAGTACTTC	CSARDTITGSFNEQYF
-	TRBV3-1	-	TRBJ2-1	TGTGCCAGCAGCCAAGTGTCTGCGGGGAGACTAAACAATGAGCAGTTCTTC	CASSQVSAGRLNNEQFF
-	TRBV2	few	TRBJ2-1	TGTGCCAGCAGTGATCGGCAGGGGGGCTACAATGAGCAGTTCTTC	CASSDRQGGYNEQFF
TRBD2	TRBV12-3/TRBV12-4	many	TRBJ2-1	TGTGCCAGCATCTGGGGCGGGAGGCCCTACAATGAGCAGTTCTTC	CASIWGGRPYNEQFF
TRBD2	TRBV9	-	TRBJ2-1	TGTGCCAGCAGCTCCCGGGGGGCGGGAGGATTTATCGGGGATGAGCAGTTCTTC	CASSSRGAGGFIGDEQFF
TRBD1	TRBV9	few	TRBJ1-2	TGTGCCAGCAGCGGCGGGACAGGGAACTATGGCTACACCTTC	CASSGGTGNYGYTF
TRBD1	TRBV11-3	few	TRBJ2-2	TGTGCCAGCACCTGGGACAGGAGACCCGGGGAGCTGTTTTTT	CASTWDRRPGELFF
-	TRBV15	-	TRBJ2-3	TGTGCCACCAGCTCCCCTCTGGGGGGCACAGATACGCAGTATTTT	CATSSPLGGTDTQYF
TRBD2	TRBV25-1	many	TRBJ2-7	TGTGCCAGCAGTGGTCCTCGCGGGGGGCGAGTCTACGAGCAGTACTTC	CASSGPRGGRVYEQYF
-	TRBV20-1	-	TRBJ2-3	TGCAGTGCTAGATTTGGGAATCAGGCAGATACGCAGTATTTT	CSARFGNQADTQYF
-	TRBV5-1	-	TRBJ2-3	TGCGCCAGCAGCTTGGCCCGGAGGGGCCCAGATACGCAGTATTTT	CASSLARRGPDTQYF
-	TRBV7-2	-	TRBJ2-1	TGTGCCAGCAGTTCTAGCTTCCGCTCCTACAATGAGCAGTTCTTC	CASSSSFRSYNEQFF
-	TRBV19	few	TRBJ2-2	TGTGCCAGTAGTAGATCGGCGGGTTTGGGCACCGGGGAGCTGTTTTTT	CASSRSAGLGTGELFF
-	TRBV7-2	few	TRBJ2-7	TGTGCCAGCAGCTTAATTGACTCCGAGCAGTACTTC	CASSLIDSEQYF
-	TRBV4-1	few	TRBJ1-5	TGCGCCAGCAGTCTTATTGACGGCAATCAGCCCCAGCATTTT	CASSLIDGNQPQHF
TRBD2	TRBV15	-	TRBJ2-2	TGTGCCACCAGCAGAGATCGACTAGCGATGAACACCGGGGAGCTGTTTTTT	CATSRDRLAMNTGELFF
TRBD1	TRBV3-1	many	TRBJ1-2	TGTGCCAGCAGCCAAGTGACAGGGTTAGGCTACACCTTC	CASSQVTGLGYTF
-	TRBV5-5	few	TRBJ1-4	TGTGCCAGCAGCTTGTATGGGGGAGGTGATGAAAAACTGTTTTTT	CASSLYGGGDEKLFF
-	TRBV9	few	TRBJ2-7	TGTGCCAGCAGCGTATCGGTGGGAGTAATCTACGAGCAGTACTTC	CASSVSVGVIYEQYF
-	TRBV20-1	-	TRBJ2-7	TGCAGTGCTAGCGCAGGGGTCAACCTTTACGAGCAGTACTTC	CSASAGVNLYEQYF